This TCR beta chain was profiled in a study of molecular identifiers for immune sequencing clone quantification. This clonotype was counted a few times. The germline V and J ends were trimmed by 0 bases and 3 bases, with 21 bases remaining between them. The CDR3 is 18 amino acids. Germline V gives CDR1 KGHSH, CDR2 LQKENI. Listed TCR primers and previously described methods were used for bulk TCR libraries. TCRdb itself ran the PCR reads through MiXCR, one entry per CDR3 protein. The sample includes tens of thousands of distinct CDR3 sequences, 35% to 40% seen only once; the top ten take 3% to 4%. Source material: naive CD8+ T cells from blood, with Jurkat cell RNA spiked in. Subset defined: FACS-sorted CD8+CD4-CCR7+CD45RA+ naive T cells. The chain recombines TRBV18 with TRBJ2-7; D could derive from TRBD1 or TRBD2 (5 bases each). The source of this sequence is a human donor in good health. Some libraries in this study had Jurkat cell RNA spiked in. Written as DNA, the CDR3 is TGTGCCAGCTCACCACCGGGAGCATCAGGCGGTAGGGGCTACGAGCAGTACTTC. It encodes CASSPPGASGGRGYEQYF.